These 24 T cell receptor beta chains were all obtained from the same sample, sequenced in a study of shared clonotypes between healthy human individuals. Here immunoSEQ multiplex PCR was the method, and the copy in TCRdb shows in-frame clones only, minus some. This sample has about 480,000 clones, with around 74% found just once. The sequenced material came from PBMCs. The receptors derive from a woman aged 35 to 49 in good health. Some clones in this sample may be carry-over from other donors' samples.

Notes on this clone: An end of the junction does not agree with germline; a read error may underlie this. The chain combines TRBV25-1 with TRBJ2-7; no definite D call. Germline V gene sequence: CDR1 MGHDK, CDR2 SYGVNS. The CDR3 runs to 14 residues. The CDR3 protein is CASSIKSRTPGEIF. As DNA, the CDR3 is TGTGCCAGCAGTATAAAGTCTAGGACCCCAGGCGAAATTTTC.

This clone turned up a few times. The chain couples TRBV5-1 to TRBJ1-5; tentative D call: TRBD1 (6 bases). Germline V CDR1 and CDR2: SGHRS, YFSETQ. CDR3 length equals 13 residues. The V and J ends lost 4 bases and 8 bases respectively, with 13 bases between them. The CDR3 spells CASSPFPGEPQHF. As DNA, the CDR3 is TGCGCCAGCAGCCCATTTCCAGGGGAGCCCCAGCATTTT.

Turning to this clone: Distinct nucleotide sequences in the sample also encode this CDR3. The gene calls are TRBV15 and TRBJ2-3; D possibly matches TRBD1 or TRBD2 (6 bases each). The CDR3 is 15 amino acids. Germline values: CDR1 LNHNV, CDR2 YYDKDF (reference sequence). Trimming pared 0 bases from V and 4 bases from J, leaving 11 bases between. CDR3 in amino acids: CATSRDRGPADTQYF. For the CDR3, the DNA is TGTGCCACCAGCAGAGATCGGGGGCCGGCAGATACGCAGTATTTT.

The CDR3 region has the DNA TGTGCCAGCAGCTTAACAGCGGGAGTATCCTACAATGAGCAGTTCTTC. This sequence encodes CASSLTAGVSYNEQFF. The gene calls are TRBV7-2 and TRBJ2-1; 8 bases line up with TRBD2. CDR3 length: 16 amino acids. Germline assignment: CDR1 SGHTA and CDR2 FQGNSA. V dropped 2 bases and J dropped 1; count of bases not matched to a gene: 4.

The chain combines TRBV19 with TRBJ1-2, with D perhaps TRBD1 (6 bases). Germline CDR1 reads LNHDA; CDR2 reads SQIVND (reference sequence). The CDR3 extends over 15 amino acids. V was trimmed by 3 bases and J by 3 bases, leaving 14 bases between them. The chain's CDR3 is CASSMGNRDDYGYTF. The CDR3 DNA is TGTGCCAGTAGTATGGGGAACAGGGACGACTATGGCTACACCTTC.

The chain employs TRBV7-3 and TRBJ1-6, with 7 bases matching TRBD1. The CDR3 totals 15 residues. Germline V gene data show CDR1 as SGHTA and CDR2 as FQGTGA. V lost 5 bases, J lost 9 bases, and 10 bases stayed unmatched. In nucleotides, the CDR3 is TGTGCCAGCAGCCTTACATCCGGGACAGTTTCACCCCTCCACTTT. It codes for CASSLTSGTVSPLHF.

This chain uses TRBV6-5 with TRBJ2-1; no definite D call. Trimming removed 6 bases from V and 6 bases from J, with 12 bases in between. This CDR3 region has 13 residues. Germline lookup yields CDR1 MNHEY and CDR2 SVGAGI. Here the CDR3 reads CASRPPIPNEQFF. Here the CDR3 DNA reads TGTGCCAGCAGACCCCCCATTCCCAATGAGCAGTTCTTC.

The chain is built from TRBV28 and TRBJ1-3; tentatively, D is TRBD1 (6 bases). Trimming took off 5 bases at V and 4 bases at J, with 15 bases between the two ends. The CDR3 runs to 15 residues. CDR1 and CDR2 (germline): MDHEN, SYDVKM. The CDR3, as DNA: TGTGCCAGCAGTCCCGGACAGTACCGCGGAAACACCATATATTTT. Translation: CASSPGQYRGNTIYF. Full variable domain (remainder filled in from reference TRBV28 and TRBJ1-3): DVKVTQSSRYLVKRTGEKVFLECVQDMDHENMFWYRQDPGLGLRLIYFSYDVKMKEKGDIPEGYSVSREKKERFSLILESASTNQTSMYLCASSPGQYRGNTIYFGEGSWLTVV.

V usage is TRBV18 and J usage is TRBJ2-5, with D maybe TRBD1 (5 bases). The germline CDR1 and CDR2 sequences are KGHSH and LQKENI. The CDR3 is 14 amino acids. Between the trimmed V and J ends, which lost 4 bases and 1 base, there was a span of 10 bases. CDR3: CASSREGVQETQYF. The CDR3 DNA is TGTGCCAGCTCACGGGAAGGGGTCCAAGAGACCCAGTACTTC.

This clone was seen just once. The CDR3: CASRKLGARGNQPQHF. CDR3 sequence (DNA): TGTGCCAGCAGGAAATTAGGGGCGCGTGGCAATCAGCCCCAGCATTTT. The V call is TRBV28, the J call TRBJ1-5, with D maybe TRBD1 (5 bases). The CDR3 has 16 amino acids. CDR1 MDHEN and CDR2 SYDVKM come from the germline V gene. V dropped 6 bases and J dropped 2 bases, with 17 bases sitting between them.

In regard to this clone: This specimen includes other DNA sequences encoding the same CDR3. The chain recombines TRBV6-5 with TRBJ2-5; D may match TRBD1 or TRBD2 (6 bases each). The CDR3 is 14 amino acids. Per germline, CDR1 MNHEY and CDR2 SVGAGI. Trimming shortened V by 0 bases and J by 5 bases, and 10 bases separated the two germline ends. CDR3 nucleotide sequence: TGTGCCAGCAGTTACTCCGGGGGCCGGGAGACCCAGTACTTC. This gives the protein CASSYSGGRETQYF.

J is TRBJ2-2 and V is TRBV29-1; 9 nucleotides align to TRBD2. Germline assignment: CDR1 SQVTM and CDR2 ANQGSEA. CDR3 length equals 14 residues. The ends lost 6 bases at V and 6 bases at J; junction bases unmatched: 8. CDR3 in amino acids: CSVQAGGFAGELFF. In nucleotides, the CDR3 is TGCAGCGTCCAAGCGGGAGGTTTTGCCGGGGAGCTGTTTTTT.

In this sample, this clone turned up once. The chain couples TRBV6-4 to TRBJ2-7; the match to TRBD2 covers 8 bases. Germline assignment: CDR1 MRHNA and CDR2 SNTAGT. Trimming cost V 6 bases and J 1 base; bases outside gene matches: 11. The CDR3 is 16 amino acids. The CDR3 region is CASRTYSGKASYEQYF. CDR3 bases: TGTGCCAGCAGGACTTATAGCGGGAAAGCATCCTACGAGCAGTACTTC.

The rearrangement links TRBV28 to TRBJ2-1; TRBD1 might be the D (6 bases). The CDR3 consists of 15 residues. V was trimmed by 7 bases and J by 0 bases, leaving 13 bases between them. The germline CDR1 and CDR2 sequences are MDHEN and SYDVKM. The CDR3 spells CASIRSRGSYNEQFF. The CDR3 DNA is TGTGCCAGCATTCGCTCCAGGGGCTCCTACAATGAGCAGTTCTTC.

CDR3 loop: CASSNDREYRYEQYF. The CDR3 DNA reads as TGTGCCAGCAGCAACGACAGGGAATATCGCTACGAGCAGTACTTC. V is TRBV7-9 and J is TRBJ2-7; the match to TRBD1 covers 7 bases. The germline CDR1 and CDR2 sequences are SEHNR and FQNEAQ (reference sequence). Trimming at V came to 5 bases and at J to 3 bases, leaving 10 bases not matched to a gene. CDR3 size: 15 residues.

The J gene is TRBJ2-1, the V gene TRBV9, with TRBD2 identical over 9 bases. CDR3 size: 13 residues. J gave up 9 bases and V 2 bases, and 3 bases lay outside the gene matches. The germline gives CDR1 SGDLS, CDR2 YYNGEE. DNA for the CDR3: TGTGCCAGCAGCGTTGTGCGGGAGGGTGAGCAGTTCTTC. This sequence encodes CASSVVREGEQFF.

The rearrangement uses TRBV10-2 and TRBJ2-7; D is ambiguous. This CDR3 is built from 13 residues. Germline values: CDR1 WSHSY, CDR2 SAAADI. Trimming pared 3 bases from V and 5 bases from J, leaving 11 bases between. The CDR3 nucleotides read TGCGCCAGCAGTGACCCAGCCGCGGACGAGCAGTACTTC. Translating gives CASSDPAADEQYF.

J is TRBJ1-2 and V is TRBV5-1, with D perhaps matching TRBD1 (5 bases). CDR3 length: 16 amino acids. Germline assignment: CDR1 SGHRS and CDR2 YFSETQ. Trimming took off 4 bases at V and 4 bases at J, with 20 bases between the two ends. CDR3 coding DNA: TGCGCCAGCAGCACTACCTCGGGGGGAGTAGCCTATGGCTACACCTTC. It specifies CASSTTSGGVAYGYTF. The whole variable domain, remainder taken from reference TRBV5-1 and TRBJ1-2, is KAGVTQTPRYLIKTRGQQVTLSCSPISGHRSVSWYQQTPGQGLQFLFEYFSETQRNKGNFPGRFSGRQFSNSRSEMNVSTLELGDSALYLCASSTTSGGVAYGYTFGSGTRLTVV.

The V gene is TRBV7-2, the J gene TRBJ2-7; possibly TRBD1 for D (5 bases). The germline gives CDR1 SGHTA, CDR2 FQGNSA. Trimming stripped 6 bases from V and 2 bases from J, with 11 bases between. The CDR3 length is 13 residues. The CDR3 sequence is CASSLGRAYEQYF. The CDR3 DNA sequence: TGTGCCAGCAGTTTGGGGCGCGCCTACGAGCAGTACTTC.

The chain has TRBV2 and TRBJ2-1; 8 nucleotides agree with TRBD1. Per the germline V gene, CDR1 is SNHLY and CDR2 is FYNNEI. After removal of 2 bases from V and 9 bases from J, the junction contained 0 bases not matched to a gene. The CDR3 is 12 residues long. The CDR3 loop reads CASSEQGAEQFF. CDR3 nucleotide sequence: TGTGCCAGCAGTGAACAGGGGGCTGAGCAGTTCTTC.

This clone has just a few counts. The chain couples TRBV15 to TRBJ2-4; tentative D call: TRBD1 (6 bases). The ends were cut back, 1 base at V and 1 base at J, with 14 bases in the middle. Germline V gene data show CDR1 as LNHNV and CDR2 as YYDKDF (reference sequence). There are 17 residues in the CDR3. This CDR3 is CATSRGSGQGAKNIQYF. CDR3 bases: TGTGCCACCAGCAGAGGTTCAGGGCAGGGGGCCAAAAACATTCAGTACTTC.

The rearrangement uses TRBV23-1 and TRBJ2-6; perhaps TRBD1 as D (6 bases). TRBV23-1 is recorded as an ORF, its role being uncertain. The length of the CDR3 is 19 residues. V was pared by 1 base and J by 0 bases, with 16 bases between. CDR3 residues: CASSQFEYRVSSGANVLTF. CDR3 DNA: TGCGCCAGCAGTCAATTTGAGTACAGGGTAAGCTCTGGGGCCAACGTCCTGACTTTC.

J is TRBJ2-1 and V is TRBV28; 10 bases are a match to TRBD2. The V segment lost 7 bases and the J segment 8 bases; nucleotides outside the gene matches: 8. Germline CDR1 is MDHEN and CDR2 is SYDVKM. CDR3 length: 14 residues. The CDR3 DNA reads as TGTGCCAGCAACCCTAGCGGGAGTAGCGATGAGCAGTTCTTC. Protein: CASNPSGSSDEQFF.

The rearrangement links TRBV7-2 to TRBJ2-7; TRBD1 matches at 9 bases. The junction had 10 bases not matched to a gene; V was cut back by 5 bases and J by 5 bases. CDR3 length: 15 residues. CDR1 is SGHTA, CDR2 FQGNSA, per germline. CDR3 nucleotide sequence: TGTGCCAGCAGCCCTGGAGGACAGGGGTCCGACGAGCAGTACTTC. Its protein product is CASSPGGQGSDEQYF.